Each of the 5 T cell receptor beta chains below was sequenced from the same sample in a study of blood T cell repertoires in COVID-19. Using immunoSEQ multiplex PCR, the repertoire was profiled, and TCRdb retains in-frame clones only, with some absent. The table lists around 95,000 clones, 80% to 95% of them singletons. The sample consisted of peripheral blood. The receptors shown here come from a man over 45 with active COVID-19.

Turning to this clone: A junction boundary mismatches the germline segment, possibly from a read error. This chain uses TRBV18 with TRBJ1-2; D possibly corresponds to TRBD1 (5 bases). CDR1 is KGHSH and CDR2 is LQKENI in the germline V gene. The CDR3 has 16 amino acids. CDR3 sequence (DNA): TGTGCCAGCTCGCCACAACCCGCCAGGGTAAACTATGGCTACACCTTC. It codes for CASSPQPARVNYGYTF.

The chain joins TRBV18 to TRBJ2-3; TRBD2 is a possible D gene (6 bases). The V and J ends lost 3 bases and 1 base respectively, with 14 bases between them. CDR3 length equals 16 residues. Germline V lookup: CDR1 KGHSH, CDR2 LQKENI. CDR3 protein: CASSPLGGAGTDTQYF. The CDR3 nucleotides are TGTGCCAGCTCACCCTTAGGAGGGGCTGGCACAGATACGCAGTATTTT.

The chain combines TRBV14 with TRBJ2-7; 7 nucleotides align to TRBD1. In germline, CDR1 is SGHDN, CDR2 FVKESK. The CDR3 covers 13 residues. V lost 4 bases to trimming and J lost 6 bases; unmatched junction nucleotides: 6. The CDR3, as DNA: TGTGCCAGCAGCCTCCGACAGGGCTCCGAGCAGTACGTC. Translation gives CASSLRQGSEQYV.

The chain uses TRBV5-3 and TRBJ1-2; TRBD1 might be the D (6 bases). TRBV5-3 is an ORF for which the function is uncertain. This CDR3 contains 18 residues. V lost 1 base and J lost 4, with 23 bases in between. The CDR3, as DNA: TGTGCCAGAAGCTTGTCCATCAGGGGCGCAAGTATATCCTATGGCTACACCTTC. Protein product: CARSLSIRGASISYGYTF.

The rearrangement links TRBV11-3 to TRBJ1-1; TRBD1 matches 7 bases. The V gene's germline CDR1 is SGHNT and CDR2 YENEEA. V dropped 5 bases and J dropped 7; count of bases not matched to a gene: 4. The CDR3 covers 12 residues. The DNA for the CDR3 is TGTGCCAGCAGCCAAGCAGGGGGTGAAGCTTTCTTT. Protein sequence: CASSQAGGEAFF.